Listed here is a single TCR beta chain. This sample was taken from a study of CD4 T cell repertoires in COVID-19. Samples came from patients recovered from mild-to-severe COVID-19. V lost 4 bases and J lost 2, with 11 bases in between. The CDR3 is made up of 13 amino acids. Germline-derived CDR1 and CDR2 are SQVTM and ANQGSEA. Assay: immunoSEQ multiplex PCR; the TCRdb copy retains only in-frame clones and omits some. The profile shows fewer than 100,000 clones, under 90% of them singletons. The clonotype comes from a human donor who had COVID-19. The V call is TRBV29-1, the J call TRBJ1-1; D ambiguous. The source material was CD4+ T cells from peripheral blood, sampled after recovery from COVID-19. The CDR3 sequence: CSVGRNQNTEAFF. The CDR3 nucleotides read TGCAGCGTTGGGCGGAACCAAAACACTGAAGCTTTCTTT.